This record concerns one T cell receptor (beta chain) sequence. In the original processing: Estimated nucleated cell counts came from reference gene primer amplification. Some clones are missing from TCRdb's copy, which holds only in-frame ones; the method was immunoSEQ multiplex PCR. Clone size and the V and J calls come from that table; the DNA yielded D and trimming. The sample contains approximately 130,000 clones, about 80% of which appear only once. The data were obtained in a study of blood T cell repertoires in COVID-19. Study overall: Samples of COVID-19 (acute and convalescent) were obtained from the United States, Italy and Spain. The cDNA or gDNA used as material had been derived from T cells, B-cell-depleted T cells, or PBMCs.

The length of the CDR3 is 16 residues. CDR1 and CDR2 from the germline V gene are MDHEN and SYDVKM. The J segment lost 8 bases and the V segment lost 2 bases, leaving 12 bases of the junction unmatched. Material for sequencing was peripheral blood. This sequence joins TRBV28 and TRBJ1-1, with 9 positions matching TRBD1. The receptor was isolated from a human donor in a cohort sampled during active COVID-19. The CDR3 loop reads CASSLSGQGFGGEAFF. CDR3 sequence (DNA): TGTGCCAGCAGTTTAAGTGGACAGGGGTTTGGAGGGGAAGCTTTCTTT.